Listed here are 18 T cell receptor beta chains from one sample, sequenced in a study of technical replicates of blood from a handful of donors (TCRdb year 2017). Receptor amplification or capture employed the immunoSEQ multiplex PCR assay. Imported from immuneACCESS, the table was reduced by TCRdb to in-frame sequences with V and J called. These copies leave out some clones; in studies compared against another copy, an unresolved V gene accounts for under half, and the cause of the remainder is not known. The sample table shows tens of thousands of clones, and roughly 92% are seen once. Of the sample, about 0.37% is held by the ten largest clones. Material: T cells isolated from PBMCs. The origin of the receptors is a human donor in good health.

This rearrangement joins TRBV29-1 to TRBJ2-5; a weak D match, TRBD2 (6 bases). V was pared by 6 bases and J by 5 bases, with 7 bases between. The germline CDR1 and CDR2 sequences are SQVTM and ANQGSEA. The CDR3 spans 10 residues. CDR3 region: CSVGGETQYF. The CDR3, as DNA: TGCAGCGTGGGGGGTGAGACCCAGTACTTC.

V usage is TRBV7-8 and J usage is TRBJ2-3; 10 positions agree with TRBD2. The J segment lost 4 bases and the V segment lost 2 bases, leaving 6 bases of the junction unmatched. Germline values: CDR1 SGHVS, CDR2 FQNEAQ. The CDR3 loop spans 16 amino acids. CDR3 nucleotide sequence: TGTGCCAGCAGCTTAAGGATAGCGGGAGGCCCAGATACGCAGTATTTT. Translation gives CASSLRIAGGPDTQYF. The whole variable domain, filled in from reference TRBV7-8 and TRBJ2-3, reads GAGVSQSPRYKVAKRGQDVALRCDPISGHVSLFWYQQALGQGPEFLTYFQNEAQLDKSGLPSDRFFAERPEGSVSTLKIQRTQQEDSAVYLCASSLRIAGGPDTQYFGPGTRLTVL.

The gene calls are TRBV25-1 and TRBJ2-5, with TRBD1 matching over 9 bases. From germline, CDR1 is MGHDK and CDR2 SYGVNS. Losses at the gene ends were 1 base for V and 5 bases for J; bases not matched to a gene: 8. The CDR3 length is 16 residues. The CDR3 region has the DNA TGTGCCAGCAGTGAATGGGACAGGGCGGAAGGGGAGACCCAGTACTTC. It is translated as CASSEWDRAEGETQYF.

J is TRBJ1-2 and V is TRBV30; D gene ambiguous. V gave up 0 bases and J gave up 6 bases, with 14 bases separating them. The germline V gene encodes CDR1 GTSNPN and CDR2 SVGIG (reference sequence). The CDR3 sequence is 14 residues long. The CDR3 is CAWSVSLTLDGYTF. The CDR3 nucleotides are TGTGCCTGGAGTGTAAGCCTAACCCTCGATGGCTACACCTTC.

This chain joins TRBV4-3 and TRBJ1-1, with TRBD1 identical over 9 bases. V shed 4 bases and J 1 base; nucleotides not matched to a gene: 4. CDR3 length equals 15 residues. Germline-derived CDR1 and CDR2 are LGHNA and YSLEER. This chain's CDR3 is CASSPGQGRNTEAFF. As DNA, the CDR3 is TGCGCCAGCAGCCCGGGACAGGGCAGGAACACTGAAGCTTTCTTT.

The rearrangement uses TRBV4-2 and TRBJ1-5; D perhaps matches TRBD1 (6 bases). Trimming shortened V by 0 bases and J by 0 bases, and 21 bases separated the two germline ends. This CDR3 has 20 amino acids. Germline V lookup: CDR1 LGHNA, CDR2 YNFKEQ. CDR3 residues: CASSQDIVGQYKYSNQPQHF. CDR3 in DNA: TGTGCCAGCAGCCAAGATATAGTCGGACAGTACAAATATAGCAATCAGCCCCAGCATTTT.

The rearrangement uses TRBV6-1 and TRBJ2-7; possibly TRBD2 for D (5 bases). The CDR3 has 11 amino acids. Per germline, CDR1 MNHNS and CDR2 SASEGT. Between the trimmed V and J ends, which lost 10 bases and 3 bases, there was a span of 10 bases. For the CDR3, the DNA is TGTGCCATAGGAGGTGGCTACGAGCAGTACTTC. Protein product: CAIGGGYEQYF.

The chain has TRBV4-2 and TRBJ2-1; D is perhaps TRBD2 (6 bases). Germline values: CDR1 LGHNA, CDR2 YNFKEQ. The CDR3 contains 15 residues. V was shortened by 2 bases and J by 0 bases, with 8 bases between the two germline ends. The CDR3, as DNA: TGTGCCAGCAGCCAAATAGCGGACTCCTACAATGAGCAGTTCTTC. Amino acid sequence: CASSQIADSYNEQFF.

This clone has just one count. The rearrangement uses TRBV6-5 and TRBJ1-2; possibly TRBD1 for D (5 bases). This CDR3 has 14 residues. Germline V gene sequence: CDR1 MNHEY, CDR2 SVGAGI. The ends were cut back, 2 bases at V and 4 bases at J, with 11 bases in the middle. The CDR3 is CASSYAGGGYGYTF. DNA for the CDR3: TGTGCCAGCAGTTACGCGGGGGGTGGCTATGGCTACACCTTC.

The CDR3 sequence is CASSLRGGNQETQYF. The CDR3 nucleotides read TGTGCCAGCAGCTTAAGAGGGGGAAATCAAGAGACCCAGTACTTC. The chain employs TRBV7-6 and TRBJ2-5, with D possibly TRBD1 on 6 matching bases. This CDR3 comprises 15 residues. The germline V gene has CDR1 SGHVS and CDR2 FNYEAQ. Trimming removed 2 bases from V and 2 bases from J, with 12 bases in between.

The V gene is TRBV2, the J gene TRBJ1-2; D unresolved. Germline assignment: CDR1 SNHLY and CDR2 FYNNEI. There are 11 residues in the CDR3. V was trimmed by 6 bases and J by 3 bases, leaving 5 bases between them. Here the CDR3 reads CASRADYGYTF. The CDR3 bases are TGTGCCAGCAGGGCGGACTATGGCTACACCTTC.

The sample holds a few counts of this clone. The CDR3, as DNA: TGTGCCAGCAGCAAGGACAGGGAAGTATCTGAAGCTTTCTTT. Its protein is CASSKDREVSEAFF. J is TRBJ1-1 and V is TRBV5-6; 8 nucleotides match TRBD1. V gave up 4 bases and J gave up 6 bases; unmatched junction bases: 8. The CDR3 sequence is 14 residues long. The germline V gene has CDR1 SGHDT and CDR2 YYEEEE.

The chain links TRBV25-1 to TRBJ2-7; TRBD2 aligns across 11 bases. CDR3 length: 15 residues. Germline values: CDR1 MGHDK, CDR2 SYGVNS. V was clipped by 3 bases and J by 2 bases; unmatched bases: 3. The CDR3 region is CASSEGLAEPYEQYF. DNA for the CDR3: TGTGCCAGCAGTGAGGGACTAGCGGAACCCTACGAGCAGTACTTC.

V gene TRBV7-6 combines with J gene TRBJ1-1; 8 positions agree with TRBD1. V lost 5 bases, J lost 0 bases, and 5 bases stayed unmatched. Per the germline V gene, CDR1 is SGHVS and CDR2 is FNYEAQ. The CDR3 is 15 amino acids. In DNA form, the CDR3 reads TGTGCCAGCAGCCAGGGACAGGCGATGAACACTGAAGCTTTCTTT. This encodes CASSQGQAMNTEAFF.

This chain joins TRBV9 and TRBJ1-1; 8 bases fit TRBD1. There are 13 residues in the CDR3. Germline V gene data show CDR1 as SGDLS and CDR2 as YYNGEE. Germline trimming cut 0 bases from V and 8 bases from J; bases unmatched to any gene: 3. CDR3 bases: TGTGCCAGCAGCGTAGGGACAGGGCTAGAAGCTTTCTTT. It encodes CASSVGTGLEAFF.

This chain joins TRBV4-1 and TRBJ2-2; D is perhaps TRBD2 (5 bases). This CDR3 contains 16 residues. Between the trimmed V and J ends, which lost 1 base and 1 base, there was a span of 10 bases. Germline V CDR1 and CDR2: MGHRA, YSYEKL. CDR3 in amino acids: CASSQVERRNTGELFF. The CDR3 nucleotides read TGCGCCAGCAGCCAAGTTGAGCGGAGGAACACCGGGGAGCTGTTTTTT.

This clone has a single count. This chain connects TRBV6-5 to TRBJ1-1; 7 bases line up with TRBD1. CDR3 length: 12 residues. J lost 11 bases, V lost 5 bases, and 8 bases had no gene match. Germline V gives CDR1 MNHEY, CDR2 SVGAGI. CDR3 DNA: TGTGCCAGCAGTCAGGCGACAGGGATGGCTTTCTTT. This sequence encodes CASSQATGMAFF.

The genes are TRBV9 and TRBJ2-7, with 8 bases matching TRBD2. V lost 5 bases to trimming and J lost 6 bases; unmatched junction nucleotides: 7. CDR1 SGDLS and CDR2 YYNGEE come from the germline V gene. The CDR3 has 13 residues. The CDR3 DNA reads TGTGCCAGCAGTATAGGACTAGCCACCGAGCAGTACTTC. Residues: CASSIGLATEQYF.